A selection of T cell receptor beta chains follows, all from one sample in a study of cytomegalovirus exposure and HLA in healthy donors. Clones were read by immunoSEQ multiplex PCR, and TCRdb kept only the in-frame ones, dropping some. Among 170,000 or so clones, roughly 85% were seen once, and the ten largest hold under 0.75%. The sequenced sample consisted of PBMCs. The source of these receptors is a woman in her 40s in good health and CMV-seronegative. Both conserved end residues are trimmed from each CDR3. Rows give clone size only sometimes, using once, few, many, or a class for an expanded clone.

clone_size	v_call	cdr3_aa
-	TRBV5-1	ASSETLGVSSGEQY
-	TRBV5-1	ASSLGASIRSDEQF
-	TRBV7-2	ASSPRQGGPNTEAF
-	TRBV15	ATSGGGHRNDNEQF
-	TRBV7-9	ASSLLTSGASYEQY
once	TRBV4-2	ASSQERLAGNNEQF
few	TRBV11-3	ASSRGRGYT
once	TRBV6-6	ASSYETLNTEAF
-	TRBV9	ASSGPLAGGVDEQF
-	TRBV27	ASSFSGPETQY
once	TRBV28	ASRPGTGVVNGYT
-	TRBV2	ASKREQGALYEQY
-	TRBV28	ASSPPIGQGNIQY
-	TRBV10-3	AISPSGSTTGELF
-	TRBV6-4	ASSEVSGTEAF
-	TRBV27	ASSPFVGALSYGYT
-	TRBV28	ASNSGGPVEQY
few	TRBV5-1	ASSLGWRQMNTEAF
-	TRBV19	ASSIGQGASEQF
-	TRBV25-1	ASSATGTAYEQY
-	TRBV14	ASSQTTGGMRNEQF
-	TRBV13	ASRPGTGAQAF
-	TRBV30	AWMEGTWTGELF
few	TRBV2	ASMDDRGTEAF
-	TRBV7-8	ASSLARAMGLAAYNEQF
-	TRBV15	ATSPSYGGRELGQY
-	TRBV12-5	ASGFTRDRPQH
-	TRBV10-3	ATTSRDRSETQY
-	TRBV6-5	ASSLDRVTDTQY
-	TRBV11-2	ASGPYGELLHEQY
-	TRBV25-1	ASSESQLAKQY
-	TRBV7-2	ASSLEGGLNQPQH
few	TRBV2	ASSWGSGAGEKLF
-	TRBV6-1	ASSEAGLAREQF
-	TRBV6-4	ASSDWTSGCYTYEQY
-	TRBV7-3	ASSLASGRTNTGELF
-	TRBV2	ASSTQGANEKLF